The T cell receptor (beta chain) described here comes from a study of T cells after yellow fever vaccination. As for the study in general: Fractions containing few cells were prepared with SMART-Seq v4 Ultra Low Input. General study points: The CD4 compartment and the CD8 compartment contained a small share of clonotypes in common. Boosting was followed by the reappearance of most primary-vaccination clones (approximately 97% CD4, more than 70% CD8). The secondary response showed a weaker magnitude and a faster peak, day 5 versus 15.

This clonotype was seen ten or more times. Its specificity is not known. CDR3 length: 13 residues. V was clipped by 0 bases and J by 2 bases, with 5 bases between them. CDR1 and CDR2 from the germline V gene are MNHEY and SVGAGI. TCRdb recomputed calls from the 5' RACE reads with MiXCR, one row per CDR3 protein. The sample includes about 160,000 distinct CDR3 sequences, roughly a tenth of them seen just once. Sequencing used CD8+ T cells sorted from PBMCs, obtained 45 days after the yellow fever booster vaccination. This TCR was recovered from a man between 18 and 35 years old who received the YFV17D yellow fever vaccine. The chain has TRBV6-5 and TRBJ2-7; D ambiguous. The CDR3 sequence is CASSYSGAYEQYF. The CDR3 DNA sequence: TGTGCCAGCAGTTACTCCGGCGCCTACGAGCAGTACTTC.